This is a list of T cell receptor beta chains from one sample in a study of blood T cells in healthy people across ages. TCRdb redid the calling of the 5' RACE reads with MiXCR, one entry per CDR3 protein. The sample yields nearly 800,000 distinct CDR3 sequences, approximately 60% seen once. What was sequenced was blood. The origin of the receptors is a middle-aged man in good health. CDR3s include the opening cysteine and the closing phenylalanine or tryptophan. The D gene is left open where the match is weak. Expanded clones are given a class, and other clones once, few, many or no size at all.

V	D	J	size	DNA	CDR3
TRBV11-2	-	TRBJ2-3	-	TGTGCCAGCAGCTTAACCCTAGGGGGAGGCACAGATACGCAGTATTTT	CASSLTLGGGTDTQYF
TRBV29-1	-	TRBJ1-2	few	TGCAGCGTTGAGTATGCAGCCTATGGCTACACCTTC	CSVEYAAYGYTF
TRBV7-2	-	TRBJ2-3	-	TGTGCCAGCAGCTTAGCGAACCCAGATACGCAGTATTTT	CASSLANPDTQYF
TRBV5-1	TRBD2	TRBJ2-1	-	TGCGCCGGCTCTAATGCGGGGGTCTGGAATGAGCAGTTCTTC	CAGSNAGVWNEQFF
TRBV29-1	TRBD1	TRBJ1-6	few	TGCAGCGTGGCGACAGGGGGGGATTCACCCCTCCACTTT	CSVATGGDSPLHF
TRBV11-2	TRBD2	TRBJ2-7	-	TGTGCCAGCCGACTAGCGGGAGGGATAAACGAGCAGTACTTC	CASRLAGGINEQYF
TRBV25-1	-	TRBJ2-2	-	TGTGCCAGCATAGGTAGCCCGGTGCTCGAAAACACCGGGGAGCTGTTTTTT	CASIGSPVLENTGELFF
TRBV6-2/TRBV6-3	TRBD1	TRBJ2-3	few	TGTGCCAGCAGTTCCCGGGACAGGATAGAAAATACGCAGTATTTT	CASSSRDRIENTQYF
TRBV18	TRBD1	TRBJ1-5	-	TGTGCCAGCTCACCTAAACGGACAGGGAGTGGGAGCAATCAGCCCCAGCATTTT	CASSPKRTGSGSNQPQHF
TRBV29-1	TRBD1	TRBJ1-2	few	TGCAGCGTTGTTGAGGGGACAGGGGGCTACACCTTC	CSVVEGTGGYTF
TRBV28	-	TRBJ2-3	few	TGTGCCAGCAAAATTTCGGAGTCTAATACGCAGTATTTT	CASKISESNTQYF
TRBV7-2	TRBD1	TRBJ2-1	-	TGTGCCAGCAGCTTCGACAGGGGTAGAGAGCAGTTCTTC	CASSFDRGREQFF
TRBV7-2	-	TRBJ2-2	once	TGTGCCAGCAGCTTAGACCCCTTCTCCGGGGAGCTGTTTTTT	CASSLDPFSGELFF
TRBV20-1	-	TRBJ2-3	few	TGCAGTGCTAGCGTCGCCAGGGGCTCAGATACGCAGTATTTT	CSASVARGSDTQYF
TRBV7-2	TRBD2	TRBJ2-3	-	TGTGCCAGCAGCTTAGTGGGACTAGCAGCTAGCACAGATACGCAGTATTTT	CASSLVGLAASTDTQYF
TRBV12-3/TRBV12-4	-	TRBJ2-6	-	TGTGCCAGCAGTTTAGCGATACCTAGTGGGGCCAACGTCCTGACTTTC	CASSLAIPSGANVLTF
TRBV7-3	-	TRBJ2-1	-	TGTGCCAGCAGTTTAAGCGGTCTCAACTACAATGAGCAGTTCTTC	CASSLSGLNYNEQFF
TRBV6-2/TRBV6-3	-	TRBJ1-4	-	TGTGCCAGCAGCCCTTACGGGACGGGGAATGAAAAACTGTTTTTT	CASSPYGTGNEKLFF
TRBV10-3	-	TRBJ1-5	few	TGTGCCATCGGCCGGGACAGCAATCAGCCCCAGCATTTT	CAIGRDSNQPQHF
TRBV7-9	TRBD2	TRBJ2-3	-	TGTGCCAGCAGGGGGAGGGGAGCCCTGCACATTGATACGCAGTATTTT	CASRGRGALHIDTQYF
TRBV20-1	-	TRBJ2-5	-	TGCAGTGCTAGGCGAGGGGGGTCTTCGGAGACCCAGTACTTC	CSARRGGSSETQYF
TRBV11-3	TRBD1	TRBJ2-6	few	TGTGCCAGCAGTTTTCGGGACAGCCCCTCTGGGGCCAACGTCCTGACTTTC	CASSFRDSPSGANVLTF
TRBV6-5	-	TRBJ1-2	-	TGTGCCAGCAAACAAGGGGGGCATGATGGCTACACCTTC	CASKQGGHDGYTF
TRBV24-1	TRBD2	TRBJ2-7	-	TGTGCCACCAGTGACCTAGCGGGAGGGCTGAGGAATGAGCAGTACTTC	CATSDLAGGLRNEQYF
TRBV7-2	TRBD1	TRBJ1-4	-	TGTGCCAGCAGCTTAGCGGGACAGCCTAATGAAAAACTGTTTTTT	CASSLAGQPNEKLFF
TRBV5-1	TRBD2	TRBJ2-7	-	TGCGCCAGCAGCCATTTGCGGGAGCCGTCCTACAATGAGCAGTACTTC	CASSHLREPSYNEQYF
TRBV2	TRBD2	TRBJ2-7	-	TGTGCCAGCAGTGGTCCTCTCGGGGGGTACGAGCAGTACTTC	CASSGPLGGYEQYF
TRBV4-2	TRBD2	TRBJ2-7	-	TGTGCCAGCAGCCAAGATATCCTAGCGGGTAATGAGCAGTACTTC	CASSQDILAGNEQYF
TRBV7-3	-	TRBJ2-4	few	TGTGCCAGCAGCGCCCGGGACGGAAACATTCAGTACTTC	CASSARDGNIQYF
TRBV9	TRBD2	TRBJ2-3	-	TGTGCCAGCAGCGTAGGTATAGCGGGACCCACAGATACGCAGTATTTT	CASSVGIAGPTDTQYF
TRBV20-1	-	TRBJ2-5	-	TGCAGTGCCTCTCGGGGTATAGTTCCTAAAGAGACCCAGTACTTC	CSASRGIVPKETQYF
TRBV7-3	-	TRBJ2-3	once	TGTGCCAGCAGCTTAGGGGGCGACCTGCCAGATACGCAGTATTTT	CASSLGGDLPDTQYF
TRBV28	TRBD2	TRBJ2-7	-	TGTGCCAGCAGTCTCCCTTTAGCGGGACGACGCCCCTATACCTACGAGCAGTACTTC	CASSLPLAGRRPYTYEQYF
TRBV4-1	-	TRBJ1-4	once	TGCGCCGGCAGCCAAAATTTAGGAGGCGCAACTAATGAAAAACTGTTTTTT	CAGSQNLGGATNEKLFF
TRBV7-3	TRBD2	TRBJ2-1	-	TGTGCCAGCAGCTTTAGCGGGAGGGGAATGAATGAGCAGTTCTTC	CASSFSGRGMNEQFF
TRBV5-1	TRBD1	TRBJ2-7	-	TGCGCCAGCAGCTTGGAAGGGGGCCTCTACGAGCAGTACTTC	CASSLEGGLYEQYF
TRBV19	-	TRBJ1-1	-	TGTGCCAGTAGTGGCACAAGGAACACTGAAGCTTTCTTT	CASSGTRNTEAFF
TRBV7-2	-	TRBJ2-1	few	TGTGCCAGCAGCCCTGGGCGCAATGAGCAGTTCTTC	CASSPGRNEQFF
TRBV7-6	TRBD2	TRBJ2-1	-	TGTGCCAGCAGCTTAGATTACGGGAGGGCCTACAATGAGCAGTTCTTC	CASSLDYGRAYNEQFF
TRBV25-1	-	TRBJ1-1	once	TGTGCCACCAGGGGCACTGAAGCTTTCTTT	CATRGTEAFF
TRBV5-1	TRBD1	TRBJ2-1	-	TGCGCCAGCAGCTCCGGCCCCGGGACAGGGGTGAACAATGAGCAGTTCTTC	CASSSGPGTGVNNEQFF
TRBV7-2	-	TRBJ2-5	-	TGTGCCAGCAGCTTAGAGACTCTTAACTACCCGGGGACCCAGTACTTC	CASSLETLNYPGTQYF
TRBV5-4	-	TRBJ2-3	few	TGTGCCTCCTCCGTCTCAGATACGCAGTATTTT	CASSVSDTQYF